This TCR beta chain emerged from a study of blood T cell repertoires in COVID-19. Study-level background: In each case, the material was cDNA or gDNA derived from T cells, B-cell-depleted T cells, or PBMCs.

In the authors' methods: The authors estimated nucleated cell counts from reference gene primer amplification. This table comes from immunoSEQ multiplex PCR, and its TCRdb copy is limited to in-frame clones, with some not included. V, J and clone size derive from that table, while D and trimming were established from the DNA sequence. The sample lists about 83,000 clones, 87% occurring once. J lost 6 bases, V lost 5 bases, and 4 bases had no gene match. CDR3 length: 13 amino acids. Germline V lookup: CDR1 LNHNV, CDR2 YYDKDF (reference sequence). The chain has TRBV15 and TRBJ1-2; TRBD1 agrees at 9 bases. The sequencing input was peripheral blood. The sequence derives from a man aged 55 to 70 with acute or convalescent COVID-19. The CDR3 is CATSGRTGDGYTF. The DNA of the CDR3 is TGTGCCACCAGCGGCCGGACAGGGGATGGCTACACCTTC.